The 32 T cell receptor beta chains below were found in one sample sequenced in a study of shared clonotypes between healthy human individuals (dated by TCRdb to 2018 to 2020). The library was obtained by the immunoSEQ multiplex PCR assay. TCRdb mirrors the immuneACCESS table, restricted to in-frame sequences. Some clones are absent from its copies; in checked studies, under half trace to an unresolved V gene, and the reason for the others is unknown. The sample table lists around 500,000 clones, about four fifths of them with a count of one. The ten largest clones capture around 13% of the sample. Sequencing was done on a sample of PBMCs. Every receptor here comes from a middle-aged woman in good health. Some clones in this sample may be carry-over from other donors' samples.

The chain links TRBV5-4 to TRBJ2-5; 11 bases line up with TRBD1. With the DNA end fitting TRBJ2-7 better, the J assignment may be wrong. The CDR3 totals 15 residues. Germline CDR1 SGHNT, CDR2 YYREEE (reference sequence). The CDR3 nucleotides read TGTGCCAGCAGCCTAGCGGGGACAGGGGGCTACGAGCAGTACTTC. It encodes CASSLAGTGGYEQYF.

At least ten counts were recorded for this clone. The gene calls are TRBV6-1 and TRBJ1-2; D gene unclear. Trimming took 1 base from V and 6 from J, leaving 12 bases between them. The CDR3 consists of 14 residues. From germline, CDR1 is MNHNS and CDR2 SASEGT. CDR3 region: CASSEGEGGNGYTF. CDR3 coding DNA: TGTGCCAGCAGTGAAGGAGAGGGAGGTAATGGCTACACCTTC.

On this clone itself: This sample also contains other DNA sequences that code for the same CDR3. The V and J genes are TRBV18 and TRBJ1-2; TRBD1 is a possible D gene (6 bases). CDR3 length equals 13 residues. The ends were cut back, 2 bases at V and 8 bases at J, with 12 bases in the middle. Germline CDR1 reads KGHSH; CDR2 reads LQKENI. The CDR3 DNA follows: TGTGCCAGCTCACCAGGGGGCGTGGACGGCTACACCTTC. Its translation is CASSPGGVDGYTF.

Turning to this clone: Distinct nucleotide sequences in the sample also encode this CDR3. This sequence joins TRBV2 and TRBJ2-3; the match to TRBD1 covers 8 bases. Germline V gene lookup returns CDR1 SNHLY and CDR2 FYNNEI. The ends lost 5 bases at V and 1 base at J; junction bases unmatched: 5. This CDR3 comprises 15 residues. CDR3 DNA: TGTGCCAGCAGTCCCCAGGGGGCCGGCACAGATACGCAGTATTTT. Translating gives CASSPQGAGTDTQYF.

The V call is TRBV9, the J call TRBJ2-1; 8 bases are shared with TRBD2. This CDR3 has 14 residues. V trimming: 0 bases; J trimming: 7 bases; junction bases outside the gene matches: 3. Germline-derived CDR1 and CDR2 are SGDLS and YYNGEE. CDR3 DNA sequence: TGTGCCAGCAGCGTAGGGACTAGCTTGAATGAGCAGTTCTTC. Its protein is CASSVGTSLNEQFF.

The rearrangement joins TRBV28 to TRBJ1-4, with 8 bases identical to TRBD1. The ends lost 6 bases at V and 5 bases at J; junction bases unmatched: 2. Germline CDR1 and CDR2: MDHEN and SYDVKM. CDR3 length: 13 amino acids. The CDR3 sequence is CASRGQENEKLFF. As DNA, the CDR3 is TGTGCCAGCAGGGGACAGGAAAATGAAAAACTGTTTTTT.

The chain uses TRBV2 and TRBJ2-7, with TRBD1 as a possible D gene (5 bases). Per germline, CDR1 SNHLY and CDR2 FYNNEI. V lost 7 bases to trimming and J lost 0 bases, with 13 bases between them. There are 14 residues in the CDR3. The CDR3 reads CASIDTGSSYEQYF. The CDR3 DNA sequence: TGTGCCAGCATTGATACAGGTAGCTCCTACGAGCAGTACTTC.

The chain recombines TRBV6-1 with TRBJ1-2, with TRBD1 identical over 7 bases. CDR1 and CDR2 from the germline V gene are MNHNS and SASEGT. The CDR3 is 16 amino acids. V lost 1 base, J lost 0 bases, and 5 bases stayed unmatched. The CDR3 nucleotides are TGTGCCAGCAGTGAAGATCCGGGACAGCCTAACTATGGCTACACCTTC. This sequence encodes CASSEDPGQPNYGYTF.

The chain uses TRBV7-2 and TRBJ2-3, with 7 bases fitting TRBD2. V shed 4 bases, J shed 2 bases, and the junction held 6 bases outside the gene matches. This CDR3 comprises 15 residues. The germline gives CDR1 SGHTA, CDR2 FQGNSA. For the CDR3, the DNA is TGTGCCAGCAGCTCGAGCAGCGGGACCACAGATACGCAGTATTTT. This encodes CASSSSSGTTDTQYF.

V gene TRBV7-9 combines with J gene TRBJ1-1; TRBD1 matches 7 bases. The CDR3 sequence is 15 residues long. V was pared by 5 bases and J by 1 base, with 7 bases of the junction left unmatched. Germline CDR1 reads SEHNR; CDR2 reads FQNEAQ (reference sequence). The CDR3 DNA reads as TGTGCCAGCAGCCGGGACAGCTTGGGGAACACTGAAGCTTTCTTT. Its translation: CASSRDSLGNTEAFF. Looking up the rest from reference TRBV7-9 and TRBJ1-1 gives the full variable domain: DTGVSQNPRHKITKRGQNVTFRCDPISEHNRLYWYRQTLGQGPEFLTYFQNEAQLEKSRLLSDRFSAERPKGSFSTLEIQRTEQGDSAMYLCASSRDSLGNTEAFFGQGTRLTVV.

The V call is TRBV5-1, the J call TRBJ1-2, with D possibly TRBD1 on 6 matching bases. The CDR3 sequence is 14 residues long. Germline loops: CDR1 SGHRS, CDR2 YFSETQ. The V end lost 6 bases, the J end lost 4 bases, and 16 bases lay between the germline ends. CDR3 DNA sequence: TGCGCCAGCACCCTAGGGGGGGGCTCCTATGGCTACACCTTC. It is translated as CASTLGGGSYGYTF.

The V call is TRBV7-2, the J call TRBJ1-1; TRBD1 matches at 10 bases. CDR1 and CDR2 (germline): SGHTA, FQGNSA. The CDR3 contains 13 residues. V lost 5 bases and J lost 5; bases outside the gene matches: 2. The CDR3 reads CASSPGQGTEAFF. CDR3 bases: TGTGCCAGCAGCCCGGGACAGGGGACTGAAGCTTTCTTT.

The V gene is TRBV28, the J gene TRBJ1-2, with D maybe TRBD1 (6 bases). Germline CDR1 and CDR2: MDHEN and SYDVKM. The CDR3 spans 14 residues. Trimming took off 6 bases at V and 5 bases at J, with 16 bases between the two ends. This CDR3 is CASRAAGVPYGYTF. CDR3 coding DNA: TGTGCCAGCAGGGCGGCAGGGGTTCCTTATGGCTACACCTTC.

The J gene is TRBJ2-1, the V gene TRBV4-3; 8 bases fit TRBD2. The CDR3 runs to 15 residues. V shed 3 bases, J shed 4 bases, and the junction held 5 bases outside the gene matches. Germline CDR1 is LGHNA and CDR2 is YSLEER. The CDR3 DNA follows: TGCGCCAGCAGCCAGAGCGGGAGTCCTTACAATGAGCAGTTCTTC. Encoded protein: CASSQSGSPYNEQFF.

About this clone itself: The sample contains more than one DNA sequence encoding this CDR3. The chain couples TRBV30 to TRBJ2-3, with D tentatively TRBD2 (6 bases). V was trimmed by 0 bases and J by 0 bases, leaving 10 bases between them. Germline V gene data show CDR1 as GTSNPN and CDR2 as SVGIG (reference sequence). The CDR3 contains 15 residues. The DNA for the CDR3 is TGTGCCTGGAGTGTACTGGCGGGAAGCACAGATACGCAGTATTTT. It specifies CAWSVLAGSTDTQYF.

This sequence joins TRBV7-8 and TRBJ2-5; D call uncertain. There are 13 residues in the CDR3. Trimming shortened V by 5 bases and J by 0 bases, and 7 bases separated the two germline ends. Germline CDR1 reads SGHVS; CDR2 reads FQNEAQ. The CDR3 DNA reads as TGTGCCAGCAGCGGACCGGACCAAGAGACCCAGTACTTC. As protein: CASSGPDQETQYF.

The chain couples TRBV18 to TRBJ2-7; D unresolved. The CDR3 contains 14 residues. Trimming took off 0 bases at V and 5 bases at J, with 11 bases between the two ends. The germline gives CDR1 KGHSH, CDR2 LQKENI. The CDR3 DNA is TGTGCCAGCTCACCACCCGCAGATCCGGACGAGCAGTACTTC. Its translation is CASSPPADPDEQYF.

The chain joins TRBV10-3 to TRBJ1-1; D unclear. CDR1 and CDR2 (germline): ENHRY, SYGVKD. CDR3 size: 14 residues. The V gene lost 4 bases and the J gene lost 1 base, with 10 bases spanning the gap. The CDR3 sequence: CAISAGPGNTEAFF. The CDR3 DNA follows: TGTGCCATCAGTGCCGGACCTGGGAACACTGAAGCTTTCTTT.

This chain connects TRBV5-4 to TRBJ2-1; 7 positions match TRBD2. The CDR3 length is 17 residues. After removal of 0 bases from V and 6 bases from J, the junction contained 12 bases not matched to a gene. Per germline, CDR1 SGHNT and CDR2 YYREEE (reference sequence). The CDR3 nucleotides read TGTGCCAGCAGCTTGGCAGGGAGAGGGAGGGCGTTCAATGAGCAGTTCTTC. This encodes CASSLAGRGRAFNEQFF.

V is TRBV7-3 and J is TRBJ1-1; D gene ambiguous. V shed 8 bases and J shed 6 bases, with 16 bases lying between them. This CDR3 has 13 amino acids. Germline V lookup: CDR1 SGHTA, CDR2 FQGTGA. CDR3 nucleotides: TGTGCCAGCGGGAGTACTGGTTGGTCTGAAGCTTTCTTT. Translated, it gives CASGSTGWSEAFF.

This clone was seen only once. This chain joins TRBV6-1 and TRBJ2-1; the D is unclear. Germline values: CDR1 MNHNS, CDR2 SASEGT. The ends were cut back, 0 bases at V and 2 bases at J, with 5 bases in the middle. The length of the CDR3 is 14 residues. This chain's CDR3 is CASSEAAAYNEQFF. CDR3 DNA sequence: TGTGCCAGCAGTGAAGCGGCAGCCTACAATGAGCAGTTCTTC.

V usage is TRBV19 and J usage is TRBJ2-6; D not certain. The V end lost 7 bases, the J end lost 4 bases, and 8 bases lay between the germline ends. In germline, CDR1 is LNHDA, CDR2 SQIVND (reference sequence). The CDR3 covers 13 residues. The CDR3 bases are TGTGCCAGTAACATTTGGGGGGCCAACGTCCTGACTTTC. Translation gives CASNIWGANVLTF.

The gene calls are TRBV28 and TRBJ2-5; the D gene could be TRBD1 or TRBD2 (5 bases each). Germline V gives CDR1 MDHEN, CDR2 SYDVKM. Trimming left V 7 bases short and J 0 bases short, with 15 bases between. The CDR3 spans 15 residues. The CDR3 region is CASKPGSPYQETQYF. CDR3 bases: TGTGCCAGCAAGCCAGGGAGCCCCTACCAAGAGACCCAGTACTTC.

The rearrangement uses TRBV4-1 and TRBJ2-7; D unresolved. The germline V and J ends were trimmed by 1 base and 3 bases, with 10 bases remaining between them. CDR3 size: 14 residues. The germline gives CDR1 MGHRA, CDR2 YSYEKL. As DNA, the CDR3 is TGCGCCAGCAGCCAAGCCAGAACGGGCTACGAGCAGTACTTC. Its protein is CASSQARTGYEQYF.

This chain joins TRBV6-1 and TRBJ2-5; 9 nucleotides align to TRBD1. CDR1 is MNHNS and CDR2 is SASEGT in the germline V gene. This CDR3 region has 15 residues. The V segment lost 6 bases and the J segment 6 bases; nucleotides outside the gene matches: 11. For the CDR3, the DNA is TGTGCCAGCAGAGAACAGGGACAGGGTTCCAAGACCCAGTACTTC. Amino acid sequence: CASREQGQGSKTQYF.

The rearrangement joins TRBV4-1 to TRBJ2-1; possibly TRBD1 or TRBD2 for D (5 bases each). Germline values: CDR1 MGHRA, CDR2 YSYEKL. Trimming removed 2 bases at V and 7 bases at J, with 18 bases between. This CDR3 region has 16 residues. CDR3 DNA sequence: TGCGCCAGCAGCCAATTTTGGGGGAACCCATTGAATGAGCAGTTCTTC. Residues: CASSQFWGNPLNEQFF.

The rearrangement joins TRBV29-1 to TRBJ2-3; tentatively, D is TRBD1 or TRBD2 (6 bases each). Germline-derived CDR1 and CDR2 are SQVTM and ANQGSEA. CDR3 length: 12 amino acids. CDR3 region: CGGRDQGDTQYF. The CDR3 DNA follows: TGCGGGGGGCGGGACCAAGGAGATACGCAGTATTTT.

The chain has TRBV5-1 and TRBJ1-2, with 7 bases aligning to TRBD1. CDR1 is SGHRS and CDR2 is YFSETQ in the germline V gene. CDR3 length: 15 amino acids. V gave up 2 bases and J gave up 4 bases; unmatched junction bases: 8. The CDR3 loop is CASSLDRVRGYGYTF. As DNA, the CDR3 is TGCGCCAGCAGCTTAGACAGGGTTAGGGGCTATGGCTACACCTTC.

V is TRBV7-8 and J is TRBJ1-5; possible D gene TRBD1, 5 bases. The CDR3 has 18 residues. V was shortened by 1 base and J by 0 bases, with 16 bases between the two germline ends. Germline CDR1 and CDR2: SGHVS and FQNEAQ. CDR3 DNA: TGTGCCAGCAGCTTAGGTGGGGGGGGTCACTATAGCAATCAGCCCCAGCATTTT. It yields the protein CASSLGGGGHYSNQPQHF.

The chain combines TRBV5-4 with TRBJ2-2, with 8 bases aligning to TRBD2. J was trimmed by 4 bases and V by 0 bases; bases with no gene match: 5. The germline V gene encodes CDR1 SGHNT and CDR2 YYREEE (reference sequence). The CDR3 is made up of 16 amino acids. The CDR3, as DNA: TGTGCCAGCAGCTTGGGCCAGCGGGGGACCACCGGGGAGCTGTTTTTT. Its translation is CASSLGQRGTTGELFF. Full variable domain (missing parts from reference TRBV5-4 and TRBJ2-2): ETGVTQSPTHLIKTRGQQVTLRCSSQSGHNTVSWYQQALGQGPQFIFQYYREEENGRGNFPPRFSGLQFPNYSSELNVNALELDDSALYLCASSLGQRGTTGELFFGEGSRLTVL.

J is TRBJ1-2 and V is TRBV5-1; 8 nucleotides agree with TRBD1. V lost 6 bases to trimming and J lost 3 bases; unmatched junction nucleotides: 7. Germline values: CDR1 SGHRS, CDR2 YFSETQ. CDR3 length equals 14 residues. CDR3 in DNA: TGCGCCAGCACGCGGACAGGGTCGGACTATGGCTACACCTTC. The encoded protein is CASTRTGSDYGYTF.

The chain uses TRBV28 and TRBJ1-2; tentatively, D is TRBD1 (5 bases). Germline V lookup: CDR1 MDHEN, CDR2 SYDVKM. Trimming pared 5 bases from V and 1 base from J, leaving 11 bases between. The CDR3 is 14 amino acids. The DNA for the CDR3 is TGTGCCAGCAGTCCCCCAGGGATTAACTATGGCTACACCTTC. Residues: CASSPPGINYGYTF.